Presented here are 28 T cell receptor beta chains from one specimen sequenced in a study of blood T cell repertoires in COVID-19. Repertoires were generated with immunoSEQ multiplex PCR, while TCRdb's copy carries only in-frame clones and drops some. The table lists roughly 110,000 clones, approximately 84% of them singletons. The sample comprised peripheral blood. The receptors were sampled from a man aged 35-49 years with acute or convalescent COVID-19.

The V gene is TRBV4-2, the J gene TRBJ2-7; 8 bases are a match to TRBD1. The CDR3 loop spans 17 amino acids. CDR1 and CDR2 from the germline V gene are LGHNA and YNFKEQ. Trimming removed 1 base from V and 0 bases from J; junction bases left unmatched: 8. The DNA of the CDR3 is TGTGCCAGCAGCCAAGCGACTGGGACAGGAGACTCCTACGAGCAGTACTTC. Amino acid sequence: CASSQATGTGDSYEQYF.

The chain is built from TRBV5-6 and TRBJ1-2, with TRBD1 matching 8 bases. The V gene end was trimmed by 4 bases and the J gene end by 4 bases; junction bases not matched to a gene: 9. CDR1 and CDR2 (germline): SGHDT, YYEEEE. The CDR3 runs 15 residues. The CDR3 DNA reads TGTGCCAGCAGCACGGACAGGGTGGATACCTATGGCTACACCTTC. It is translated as CASSTDRVDTYGYTF.

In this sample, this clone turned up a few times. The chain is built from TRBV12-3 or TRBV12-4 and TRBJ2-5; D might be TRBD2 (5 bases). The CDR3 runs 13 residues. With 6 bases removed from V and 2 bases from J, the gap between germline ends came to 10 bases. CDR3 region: CASSPGFQETQYF. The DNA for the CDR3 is TGTGCCAGCAGCCCGGGGTTTCAAGAGACCCAGTACTTC.

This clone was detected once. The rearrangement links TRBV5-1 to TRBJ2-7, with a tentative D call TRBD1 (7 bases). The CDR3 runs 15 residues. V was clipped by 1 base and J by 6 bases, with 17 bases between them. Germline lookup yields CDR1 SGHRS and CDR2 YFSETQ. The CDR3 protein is CASSLFGQGDFEQYF. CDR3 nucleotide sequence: TGCGCCAGCAGCTTGTTCGGGCAGGGGGACTTCGAGCAGTACTTC. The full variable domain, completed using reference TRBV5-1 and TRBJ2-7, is KAGVTQTPRYLIKTRGQQVTLSCSPISGHRSVSWYQQTPGQGLQFLFEYFSETQRNKGNFPGRFSGRQFSNSRSEMNVSTLELGDSALYLCASSLFGQGDFEQYFGPGTRLTVT.

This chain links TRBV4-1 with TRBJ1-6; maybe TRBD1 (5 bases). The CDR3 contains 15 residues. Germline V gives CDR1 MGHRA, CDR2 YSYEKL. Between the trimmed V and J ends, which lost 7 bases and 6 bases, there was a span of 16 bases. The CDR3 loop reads CASTGGVLLNSPLHF. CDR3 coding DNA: TGCGCCAGCACCGGGGGGGTCCTTCTTAATTCACCCCTCCACTTT.

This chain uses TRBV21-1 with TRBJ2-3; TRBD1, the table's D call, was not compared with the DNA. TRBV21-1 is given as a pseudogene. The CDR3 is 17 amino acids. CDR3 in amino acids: CASSKALTGASTDTQYF. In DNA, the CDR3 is TGTGCCAGCAGCAAAGCCCTGACAGGGGCCAGCACAGATACGCAGTATTTT.

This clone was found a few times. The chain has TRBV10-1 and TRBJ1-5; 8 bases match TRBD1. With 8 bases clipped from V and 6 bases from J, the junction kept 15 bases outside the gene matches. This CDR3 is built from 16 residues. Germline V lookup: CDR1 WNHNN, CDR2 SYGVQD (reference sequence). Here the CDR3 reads CASAVFGQGFSQPQHF. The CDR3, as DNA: TGCGCCAGCGCCGTCTTTGGACAGGGCTTTAGTCAGCCCCAGCATTTT.

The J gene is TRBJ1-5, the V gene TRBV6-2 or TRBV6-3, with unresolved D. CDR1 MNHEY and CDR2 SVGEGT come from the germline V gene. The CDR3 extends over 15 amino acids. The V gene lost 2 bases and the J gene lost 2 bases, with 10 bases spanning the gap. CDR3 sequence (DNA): TGTGCCAGCAGTTACGCGGCAGCTGGCAATCAGCCCCAGCATTTT. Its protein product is CASSYAAAGNQPQHF.

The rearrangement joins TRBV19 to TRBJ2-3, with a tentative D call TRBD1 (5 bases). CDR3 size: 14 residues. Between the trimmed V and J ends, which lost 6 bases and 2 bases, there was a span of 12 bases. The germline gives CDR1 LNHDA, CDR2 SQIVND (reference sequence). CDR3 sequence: CASSPDINTDTQYF. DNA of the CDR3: TGTGCCAGTAGCCCGGACATAAACACAGATACGCAGTATTTT. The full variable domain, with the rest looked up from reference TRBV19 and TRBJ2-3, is DGGITQSPKYLFRKEGQNVTLSCEQNLNHDAMYWYRQDPGQGLRLIYYSQIVNDFQKGDIAEGYSVSREKKESFPLTVTSAQKNPTAFYLCASSPDINTDTQYFGPGTRLTVL.

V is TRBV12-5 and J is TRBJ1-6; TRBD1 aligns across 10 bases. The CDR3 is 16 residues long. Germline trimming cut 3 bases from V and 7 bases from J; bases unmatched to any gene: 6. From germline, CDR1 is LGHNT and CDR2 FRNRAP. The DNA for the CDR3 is TGTGCTAGTGGTTTACACCGGGACAGGGGAAATTCACCCCTCCACTTT. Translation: CASGLHRDRGNSPLHF.

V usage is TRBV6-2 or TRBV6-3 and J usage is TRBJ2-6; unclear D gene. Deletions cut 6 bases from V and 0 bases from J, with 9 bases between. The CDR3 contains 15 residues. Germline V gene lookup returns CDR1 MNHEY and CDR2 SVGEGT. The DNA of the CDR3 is TGTGCCAGCAGCCCCAGTGTCTCTGGGGCCAACGTCCTGACTTTC. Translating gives CASSPSVSGANVLTF.

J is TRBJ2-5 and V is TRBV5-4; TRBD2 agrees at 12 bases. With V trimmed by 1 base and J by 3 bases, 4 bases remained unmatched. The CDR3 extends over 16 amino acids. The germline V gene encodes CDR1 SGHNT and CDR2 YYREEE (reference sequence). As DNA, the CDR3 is TGTGCCAGCAGCTTGAGAGGACTAGCGGGGAAAGAGACCCAGTACTTC. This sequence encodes CASSLRGLAGKETQYF.

In DNA form, the CDR3 reads TGTGCCAGCAGTTTGAAGGGGTGGCAGCCCCAGCATTTT. Encoded protein: CASSLKGWQPQHF. The chain couples TRBV27 to TRBJ1-5; possible D gene TRBD1, 5 bases. V was clipped by 3 bases and J by 7 bases, with 10 bases between them. Per germline, CDR1 MNHEY and CDR2 SMNVEV (reference sequence). This CDR3 has 13 residues.

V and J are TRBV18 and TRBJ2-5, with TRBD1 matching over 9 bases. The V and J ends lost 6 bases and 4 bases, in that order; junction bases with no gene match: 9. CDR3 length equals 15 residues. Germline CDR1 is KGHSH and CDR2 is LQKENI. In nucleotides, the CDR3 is TGTGCCAGCTCGCGTGGGACAGGGTTTTTAGAGACCCAGTACTTC. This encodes CASSRGTGFLETQYF.

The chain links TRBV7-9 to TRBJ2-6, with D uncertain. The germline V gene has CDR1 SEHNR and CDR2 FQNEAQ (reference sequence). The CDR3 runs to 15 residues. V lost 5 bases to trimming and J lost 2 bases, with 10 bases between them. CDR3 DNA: TGTGCCAGCAGCCGCAGAGGCACTGGGGCCAACGTCCTGACTTTC. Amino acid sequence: CASSRRGTGANVLTF.

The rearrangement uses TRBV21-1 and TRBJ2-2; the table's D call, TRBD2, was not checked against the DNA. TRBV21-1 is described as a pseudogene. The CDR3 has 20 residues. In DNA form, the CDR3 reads TGTGCCAGCAGCAAGCGGGACCGGCAGGTTATATGGACGAACACCGGGGAGCTGTTTTTT. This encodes CASSKRDRQVIWTNTGELFF.

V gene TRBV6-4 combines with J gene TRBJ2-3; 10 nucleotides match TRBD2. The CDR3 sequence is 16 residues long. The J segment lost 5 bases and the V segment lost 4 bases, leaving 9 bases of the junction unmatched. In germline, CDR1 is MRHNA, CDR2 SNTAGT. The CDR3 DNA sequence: TGTGCCAGCAGTGCTTTAGCGGGGGGACAAGGAGATACGCAGTATTTT. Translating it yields CASSALAGGQGDTQYF.

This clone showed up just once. The CDR3 bases are TGTGCCAGCAGCTTAATCCAGGGCAGGTCCTACGAGCAGTACTTC. Protein sequence: CASSLIQGRSYEQYF. V gene TRBV7-9 combines with J gene TRBJ2-7; TRBD1 is a possible D gene (5 bases). CDR1 SEHNR and CDR2 FQNEAQ come from the germline V gene (reference sequence). Trimming removed 2 bases at V and 1 base at J, with 12 bases between. There are 15 residues in the CDR3.

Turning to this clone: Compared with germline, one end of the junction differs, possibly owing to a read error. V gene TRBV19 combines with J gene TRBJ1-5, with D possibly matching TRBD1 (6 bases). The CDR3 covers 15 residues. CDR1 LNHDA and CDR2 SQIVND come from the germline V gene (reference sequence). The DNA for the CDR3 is TGTGCCAGTAGTATTGGACAGACCACTAATCAGGCCCAGCATTTT. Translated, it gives CASSIGQTTNQAQHF.

CDR3 sequence reads: CASTGTEIYEQYF. The CDR3 DNA reads as TGTGCCAGCACCGGGACAGAGATTTACGAGCAGTACTTC. The genes are TRBV2 and TRBJ2-7; 7 bases are a match to TRBD1. Germline V lookup: CDR1 SNHLY, CDR2 FYNNEI. The trim removed 7 bases at V and 4 bases at J, leaving 7 bases unmatched. The CDR3 extends over 13 amino acids.

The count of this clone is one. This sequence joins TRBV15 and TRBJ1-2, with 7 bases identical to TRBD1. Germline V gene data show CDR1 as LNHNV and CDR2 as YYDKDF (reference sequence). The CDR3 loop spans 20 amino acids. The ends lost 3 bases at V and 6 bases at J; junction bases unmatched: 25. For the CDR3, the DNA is TGTGCCACCAGCAGTCCCGGGACAGTAGATCCCGACAACTCGTCCGATGGCTACACCTTC. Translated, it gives CATSSPGTVDPDNSSDGYTF.

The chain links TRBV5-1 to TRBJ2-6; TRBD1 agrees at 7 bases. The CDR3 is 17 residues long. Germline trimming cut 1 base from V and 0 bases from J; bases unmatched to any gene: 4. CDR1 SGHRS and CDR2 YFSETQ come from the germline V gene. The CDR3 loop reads CASSLWTGSSGANVLTF. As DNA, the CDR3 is TGCGCCAGCAGCTTGTGGACAGGATCCTCTGGGGCCAACGTCCTGACTTTC.

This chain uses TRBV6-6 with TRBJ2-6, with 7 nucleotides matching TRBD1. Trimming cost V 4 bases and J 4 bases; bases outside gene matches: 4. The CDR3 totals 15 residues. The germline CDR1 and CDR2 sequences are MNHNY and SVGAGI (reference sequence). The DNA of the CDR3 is TGTGCCAGCAGTTCCCAGGGGGACGGGGCCAACGTCCTGACTTTC. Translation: CASSSQGDGANVLTF.

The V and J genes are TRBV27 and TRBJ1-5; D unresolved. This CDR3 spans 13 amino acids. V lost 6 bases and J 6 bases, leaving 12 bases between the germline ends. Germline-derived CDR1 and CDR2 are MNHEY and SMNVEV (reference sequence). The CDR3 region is CASSPPVGQPQHF. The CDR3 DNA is TGTGCCAGCAGCCCTCCGGTCGGTCAGCCCCAGCATTTT.

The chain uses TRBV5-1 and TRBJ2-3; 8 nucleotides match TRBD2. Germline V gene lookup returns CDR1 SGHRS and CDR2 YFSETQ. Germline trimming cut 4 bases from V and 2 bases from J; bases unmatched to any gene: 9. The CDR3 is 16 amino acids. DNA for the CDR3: TGCGCCAGCAGCGAAGGAACTAGCGGACCCACAGATACGCAGTATTTT. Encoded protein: CASSEGTSGPTDTQYF.

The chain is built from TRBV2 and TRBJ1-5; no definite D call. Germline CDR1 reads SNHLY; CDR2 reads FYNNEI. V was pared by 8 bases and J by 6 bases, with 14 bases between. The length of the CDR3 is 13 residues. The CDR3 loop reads CASSGRGPQPQHF. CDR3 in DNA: TGTGCCAGCTCAGGACGAGGGCCTCAGCCCCAGCATTTT.

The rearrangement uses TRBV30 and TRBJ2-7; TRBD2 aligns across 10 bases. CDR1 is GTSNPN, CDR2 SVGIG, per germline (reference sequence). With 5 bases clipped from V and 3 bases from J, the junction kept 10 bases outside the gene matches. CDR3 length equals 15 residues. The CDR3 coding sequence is TGTGCCTGGGGACTAGCGGCGGGAACCAACTACGAGCAGTACTTC. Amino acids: CAWGLAAGTNYEQYF.

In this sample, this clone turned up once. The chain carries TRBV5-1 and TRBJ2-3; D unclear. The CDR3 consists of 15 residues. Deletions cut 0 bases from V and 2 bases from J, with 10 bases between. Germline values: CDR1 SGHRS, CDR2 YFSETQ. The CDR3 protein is CASSLDRSDTDTQYF. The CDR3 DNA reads TGCGCCAGCAGCTTGGACAGATCCGACACAGATACGCAGTATTTT.